Below, one T cell receptor beta chain is given with its context. No antigen is known for it. The sample is drawn from a study of T cell responses to AZD1222 COVID-19 vaccine. Notes on the study in general: White British donors predominated, females outnumbered males, and clonal diversity was possibly underestimated.

V gave up 8 bases and J gave up 7 bases, with 21 bases separating them. CDR3 size: 15 residues. The germline V gene has CDR1 LNHDA and CDR2 SQIVND (reference sequence). Sequenced by immunoSEQ multiplex PCR; TCRdb stores in-frame clones only, minus some. This sample has under 45,000 clones, with roughly nine tenths found just once. This TCR was sampled from an adult in good health. Sequenced material: peripheral blood, taken on day 0 of AZD1222 vaccination. The chain has TRBV19 and TRBJ1-3, with unresolved D. CDR3 region: CASRGQASGRNTIYF. CDR3 sequence (DNA): TGTGCCAGTCGTGGGCAGGCCTCAGGACGGAACACCATATATTTT.